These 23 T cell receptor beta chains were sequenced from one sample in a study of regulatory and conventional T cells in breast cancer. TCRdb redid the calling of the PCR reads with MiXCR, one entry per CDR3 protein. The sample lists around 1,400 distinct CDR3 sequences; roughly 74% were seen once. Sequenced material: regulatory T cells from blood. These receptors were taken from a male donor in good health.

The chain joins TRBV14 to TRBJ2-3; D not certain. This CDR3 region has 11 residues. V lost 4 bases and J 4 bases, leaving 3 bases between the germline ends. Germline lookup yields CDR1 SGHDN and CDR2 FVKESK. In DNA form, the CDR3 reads TGTGCCAGCAGCCGGTCAGATACGCAGTATTTT. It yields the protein CASSRSDTQYF.

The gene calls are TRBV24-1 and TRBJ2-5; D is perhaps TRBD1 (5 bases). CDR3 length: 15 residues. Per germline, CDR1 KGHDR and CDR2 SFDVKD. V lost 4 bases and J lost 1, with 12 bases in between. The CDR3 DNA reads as TGTGCCACCAGTGAGCCCAGGGCCGGCCAAGAGACCCAGTACTTC. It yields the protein CATSEPRAGQETQYF.

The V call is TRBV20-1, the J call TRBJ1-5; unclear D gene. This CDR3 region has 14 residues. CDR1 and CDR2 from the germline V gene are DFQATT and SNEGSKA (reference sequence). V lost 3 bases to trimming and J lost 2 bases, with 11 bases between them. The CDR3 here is CSARTLHGNQPQHF. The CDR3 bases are TGCAGTGCTAGGACCTTACATGGCAATCAGCCCCAGCATTTT.

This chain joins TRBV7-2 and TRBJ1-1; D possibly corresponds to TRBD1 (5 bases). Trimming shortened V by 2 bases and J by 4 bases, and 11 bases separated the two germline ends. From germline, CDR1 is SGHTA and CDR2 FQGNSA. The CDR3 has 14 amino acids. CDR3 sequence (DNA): TGTGCCAGCAGCTTAATGCAGGGAGGCACTGAAGCTTTCTTT. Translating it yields CASSLMQGGTEAFF.

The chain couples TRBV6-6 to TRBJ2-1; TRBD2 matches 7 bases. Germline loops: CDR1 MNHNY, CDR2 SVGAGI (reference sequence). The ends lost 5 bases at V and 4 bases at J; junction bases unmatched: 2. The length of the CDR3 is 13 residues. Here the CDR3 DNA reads TGTGCCAGCAGTAGCGGGACTTACAATGAGCAGTTCTTC. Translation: CASSSGTYNEQFF.

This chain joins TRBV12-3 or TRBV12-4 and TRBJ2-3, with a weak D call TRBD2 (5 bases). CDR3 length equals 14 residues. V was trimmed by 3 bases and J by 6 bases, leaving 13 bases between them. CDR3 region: CASSFGGLGDTQYF. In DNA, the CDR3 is TGTGCCAGCAGTTTTGGAGGCCTTGGGGATACGCAGTATTTT.

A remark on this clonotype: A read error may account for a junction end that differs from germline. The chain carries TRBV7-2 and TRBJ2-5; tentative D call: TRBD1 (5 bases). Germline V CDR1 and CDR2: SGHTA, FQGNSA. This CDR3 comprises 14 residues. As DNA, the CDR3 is TGTGCCAGCAGCCTTCGTAGGGGCCAAGAGACTCAGTACTTC. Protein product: CASSLRRGQETQYF.

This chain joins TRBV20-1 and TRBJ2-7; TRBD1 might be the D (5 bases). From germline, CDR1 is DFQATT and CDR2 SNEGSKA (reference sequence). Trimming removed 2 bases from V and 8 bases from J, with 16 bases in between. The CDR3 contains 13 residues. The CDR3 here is CSARSAAPGKQYF. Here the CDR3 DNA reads TGCAGTGCTAGAAGCGCCGCCCCAGGGAAGCAGTACTTC.

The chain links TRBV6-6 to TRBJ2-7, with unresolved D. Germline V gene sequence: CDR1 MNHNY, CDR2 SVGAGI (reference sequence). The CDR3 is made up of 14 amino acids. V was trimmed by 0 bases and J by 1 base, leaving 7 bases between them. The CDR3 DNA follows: TGTGCCAGCAGTTACTCCGACAAGTCCTACGAGCAGTACTTC. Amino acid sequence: CASSYSDKSYEQYF.

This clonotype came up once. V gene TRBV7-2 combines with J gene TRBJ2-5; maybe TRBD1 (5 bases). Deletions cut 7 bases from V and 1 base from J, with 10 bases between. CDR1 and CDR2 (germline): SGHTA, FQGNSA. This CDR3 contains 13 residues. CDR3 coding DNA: TGTGCCAGCAAACGACAGTCCCAAGAGACCCAGTACTTC. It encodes CASKRQSQETQYF. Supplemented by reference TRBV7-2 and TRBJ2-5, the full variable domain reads GAGVSQSPSNKVTEKGKDVELRCDPISGHTALYWYRQSLGQGLEFLIYFQGNSAPDKSGLPSDRFSAERTGGSVSTLTIQRTQQEDSAVYLCASKRQSQETQYFGPGTRLLVL.

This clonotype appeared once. CDR3 DNA sequence: TGTGCCAGCAGCCAGAACCTTTACGAGCAGTACTTC. Translation: CASSQNLYEQYF. The chain is built from TRBV7-2 and TRBJ2-7, with D hard to call. CDR1 and CDR2 from the germline V gene are SGHTA and FQGNSA. Trimming removed 5 bases from V and 4 bases from J, with 9 bases in between. The CDR3 contains 12 residues.

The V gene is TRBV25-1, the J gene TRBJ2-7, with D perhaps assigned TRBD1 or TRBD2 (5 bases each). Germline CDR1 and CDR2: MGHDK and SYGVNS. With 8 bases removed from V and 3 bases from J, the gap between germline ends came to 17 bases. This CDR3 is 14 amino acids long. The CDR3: CASEGTEGFYEQYF. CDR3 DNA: TGTGCCAGCGAGGGGACGGAAGGCTTCTACGAGCAGTACTTC.

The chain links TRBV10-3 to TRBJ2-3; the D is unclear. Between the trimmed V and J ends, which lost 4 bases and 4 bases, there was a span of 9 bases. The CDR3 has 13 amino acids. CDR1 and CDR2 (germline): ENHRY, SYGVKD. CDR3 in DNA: TGTGCCATCAGTGTAGGGTCCGCAGATACGCAGTATTTT. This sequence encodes CAISVGSADTQYF.

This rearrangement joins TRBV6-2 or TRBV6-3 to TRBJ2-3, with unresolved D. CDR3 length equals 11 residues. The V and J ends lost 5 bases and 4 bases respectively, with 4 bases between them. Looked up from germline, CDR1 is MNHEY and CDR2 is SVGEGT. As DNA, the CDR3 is TGTGCCAGCAGTATCGCAGATACGCAGTATTTT. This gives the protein CASSIADTQYF.

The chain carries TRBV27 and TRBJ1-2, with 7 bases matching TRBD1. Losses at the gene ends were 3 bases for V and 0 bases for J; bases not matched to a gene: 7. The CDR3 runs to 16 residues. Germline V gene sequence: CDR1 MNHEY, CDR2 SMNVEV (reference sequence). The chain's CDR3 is CASSLIWTGANYGYTF. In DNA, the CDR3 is TGTGCCAGCAGTTTGATTTGGACAGGAGCTAACTATGGCTACACCTTC.

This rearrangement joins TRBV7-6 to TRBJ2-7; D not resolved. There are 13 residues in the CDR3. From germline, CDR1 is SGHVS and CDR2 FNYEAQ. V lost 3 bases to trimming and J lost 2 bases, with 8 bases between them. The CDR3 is CASSLGRPYEQYF. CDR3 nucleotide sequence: TGTGCCAGCAGCTTGGGCAGACCCTACGAGCAGTACTTC.

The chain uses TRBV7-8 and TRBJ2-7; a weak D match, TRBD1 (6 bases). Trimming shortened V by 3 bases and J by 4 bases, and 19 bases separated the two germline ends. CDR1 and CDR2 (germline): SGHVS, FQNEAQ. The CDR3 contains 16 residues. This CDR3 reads CASSFRTGSLSYEQYF. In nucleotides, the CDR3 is TGTGCCAGCAGCTTCCGAACAGGGAGTCTCTCTTACGAGCAGTACTTC.

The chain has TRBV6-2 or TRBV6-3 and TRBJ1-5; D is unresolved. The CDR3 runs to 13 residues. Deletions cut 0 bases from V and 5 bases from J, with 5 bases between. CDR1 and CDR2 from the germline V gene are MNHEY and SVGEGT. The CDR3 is CASSYSTHQPQHF. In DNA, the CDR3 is TGTGCCAGCAGTTACTCAACTCATCAGCCCCAGCATTTT.

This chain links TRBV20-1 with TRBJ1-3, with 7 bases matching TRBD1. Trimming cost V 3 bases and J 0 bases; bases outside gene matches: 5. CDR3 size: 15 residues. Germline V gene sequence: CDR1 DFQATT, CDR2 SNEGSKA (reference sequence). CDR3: CSAREGQSSGNTIYF. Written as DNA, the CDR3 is TGCAGTGCTAGGGAGGGACAGAGCTCTGGAAACACCATATATTTT.

This CDR3 is CASTGTSSSSYEQYF. For the CDR3, the DNA is TGTGCCAGCACCGGGACTAGCAGCTCCTCCTACGAGCAGTACTTC. The chain recombines TRBV7-8 with TRBJ2-7; 9 bases are shared with TRBD2. Trimming removed 7 bases from V and 0 bases from J; junction bases left unmatched: 7. The germline V gene has CDR1 SGHVS and CDR2 FQNEAQ. The CDR3 loop spans 15 amino acids.

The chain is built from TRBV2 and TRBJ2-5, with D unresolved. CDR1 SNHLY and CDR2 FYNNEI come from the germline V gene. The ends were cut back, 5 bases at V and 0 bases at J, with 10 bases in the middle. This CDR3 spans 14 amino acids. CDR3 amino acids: CASSSTVNQETQYF. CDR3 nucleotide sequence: TGTGCCAGCAGTTCCACGGTGAACCAAGAGACCCAGTACTTC.

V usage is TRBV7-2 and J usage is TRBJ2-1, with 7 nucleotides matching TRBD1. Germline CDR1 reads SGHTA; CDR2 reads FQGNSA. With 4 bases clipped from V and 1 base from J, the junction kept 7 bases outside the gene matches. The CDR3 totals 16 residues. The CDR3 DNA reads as TGTGCCAGCAGCTCGCGAAGGGGGCGATCCTACAATGAGCAGTTCTTC. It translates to CASSSRRGRSYNEQFF.

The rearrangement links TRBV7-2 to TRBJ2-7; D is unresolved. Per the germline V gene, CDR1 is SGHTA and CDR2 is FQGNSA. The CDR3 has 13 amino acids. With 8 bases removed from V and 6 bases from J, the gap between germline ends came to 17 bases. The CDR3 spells CASSRGGKREQYF. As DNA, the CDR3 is TGTGCCAGCTCTCGCGGTGGGAAGCGCGAGCAGTACTTC.